This T cell receptor (beta chain) was captured in a study of blood T cell repertoires in COVID-19. Study context: PBMCs, B-cell-depleted T cells, or T cells provided the cDNA or gDNA that made up the material.

V was trimmed by 2 bases and J by 8 bases, leaving 16 bases between them. The germline V gene encodes CDR1 MNHEY and CDR2 SMNVEV (reference sequence). This CDR3 is built from 16 residues. Repertoires were generated with immunoSEQ multiplex PCR, while TCRdb's copy carries only in-frame clones and drops some. The sample holds around 400,000 clones, about nine tenths seen once. Recovered Cohort 3 donors showed two negative PCRs, clearance, or symptom resolution. The sequence was obtained from a woman in her thirties who had recovered from COVID-19. This rearrangement joins TRBV27 to TRBJ1-6, with D possibly TRBD1 on 5 matching bases. Sequencing was performed on PBMCs or T cells enriched from blood (not recorded which). The CDR3 spells CASSLLRPDSYSPLHF. The CDR3 region has the DNA TGTGCCAGCAGTTTACTCAGGCCCGACAGCTATTCACCCCTCCACTTT.